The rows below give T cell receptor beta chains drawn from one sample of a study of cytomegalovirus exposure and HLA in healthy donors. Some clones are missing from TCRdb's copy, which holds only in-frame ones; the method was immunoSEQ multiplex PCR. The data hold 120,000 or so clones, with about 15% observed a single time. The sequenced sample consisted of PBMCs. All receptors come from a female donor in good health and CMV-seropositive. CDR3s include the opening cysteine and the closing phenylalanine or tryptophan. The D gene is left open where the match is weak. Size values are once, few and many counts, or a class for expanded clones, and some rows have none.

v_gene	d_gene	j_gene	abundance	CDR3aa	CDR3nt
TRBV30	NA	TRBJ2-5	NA	CAWSLGAETQYF	TGTGCCTGGAGTCTAGGGGCGGAGACCCAGTACTTC
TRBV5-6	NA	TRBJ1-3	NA	CASSLGISGNTIYF	TGTGCCAGCAGCTTGGGTATCTCTGGAAACACCATATATTTT
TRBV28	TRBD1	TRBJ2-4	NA	CASRTFPGTGQNIQYF	TGTGCCAGCAGAACATTCCCCGGGACAGGGCAAAACATTCAGTACTTC
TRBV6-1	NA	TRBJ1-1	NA	CASSVSDSVSAFF	TGTGCCAGCAGTGTCTCGGACAGTGTTTCAGCTTTCTTT
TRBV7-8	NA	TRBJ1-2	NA	CASSSGPREGYTF	TGTGCCAGCAGCTCAGGACCCCGGGAGGGCTACACCTTC
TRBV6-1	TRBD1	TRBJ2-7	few	CASSEKGDRDRFKQYF	TGTGCCAGCAGTGAAAAGGGAGACAGGGATCGTTTCAAGCAGTACTTC
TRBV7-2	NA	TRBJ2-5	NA	CAIGQGLGHTQYF	TGTGCCATAGGACAAGGATTGGGACATACCCAGTACTTC
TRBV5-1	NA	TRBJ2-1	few	CASSLDTSFNEQFF	TGCGCCAGCAGCTTGGATACTAGCTTCAATGAGCAGTTCTTC
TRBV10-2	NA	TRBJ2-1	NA	CASRRTGPLYNEQFF	TGCGCCAGCAGAAGGACTGGACCCCTTTACAATGAGCAGTTCTTC
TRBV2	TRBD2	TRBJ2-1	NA	CASSELGTIYNEQFF	TGTGCCAGCAGTGAGCTGGGGACTATTTACAATGAGCAGTTCTTC
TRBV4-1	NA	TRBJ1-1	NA	CASSLLQGNPEAFF	TGCGCCAGCAGCCTACTCCAGGGGAACCCTGAAGCTTTCTTT
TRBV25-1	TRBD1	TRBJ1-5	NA	CASSGQGEYQPQHF	TGTGCCAGCAGTGGCCAGGGGGAATATCAGCCCCAGCATTTT
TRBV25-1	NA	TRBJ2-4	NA	CASSDQVLTKNIQYF	TGTGCCAGCAGTGATCAAGTACTAACCAAAAACATTCAGTACTTC
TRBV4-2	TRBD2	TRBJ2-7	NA	CASSLTAGGESTEQYF	TGTGCCAGCAGCCTGACAGCGGGAGGGGAGTCTACGGAGCAGTACTTC
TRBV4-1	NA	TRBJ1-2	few	CASSPAWGSGRYGYTF	TGCGCCAGCAGCCCGGCGTGGGGGAGTGGGAGGTATGGCTACACCTTC
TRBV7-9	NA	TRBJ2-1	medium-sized	CASSLGQDSYNEQFF	TGTGCCAGCAGCTTAGGCCAGGATTCCTACAATGAGCAGTTCTTC
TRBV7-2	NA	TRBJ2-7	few	CASSLGLAYEQYF	TGTGCCAGCAGCTTAGGACTAGCCTACGAGCAGTACTTC
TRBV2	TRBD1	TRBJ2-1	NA	CASTFAGQGRNEQFF	TGTGCCAGCACGTTCGCCGGACAGGGAAGGAATGAGCAGTTCTTC
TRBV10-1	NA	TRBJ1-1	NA	CANNPFPKRASIEAFF	TGCGCCAACAACCCGTTTCCGAAGCGGGCGTCGATTGAAGCTTTCTTT
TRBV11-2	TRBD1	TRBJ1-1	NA	CASRPPGGGVGNTEAFF	TGTGCCAGCAGACCTCCAGGGGGCGGGGTGGGTAACACTGAAGCTTTCTTT
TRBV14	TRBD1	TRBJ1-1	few	CASSQVRDRAFF	TGTGCCAGCAGCCAAGTTAGGGACAGGGCTTTCTTT
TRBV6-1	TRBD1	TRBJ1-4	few	CASSDPTGSAANEKLFF	TGTGCCAGCAGTGATCCGACAGGGTCTGCAGCTAATGAAAAACTGTTTTTT
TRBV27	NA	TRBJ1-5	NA	CASSLGGYQPQHF	TGTGCCAGCAGCCTGGGGGGTTATCAGCCCCAGCATTTT
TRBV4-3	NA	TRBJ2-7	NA	CASSQGHWGTPPYEQYF	TGCGCCAGCAGCCAAGGCCACTGGGGGACACCACCCTACGAGCAGTACTTC
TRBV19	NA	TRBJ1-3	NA	CASSTLTDSGNTIYF	TGTGCCAGTAGTACTCTGACTGATTCTGGAAACACCATATATTTT
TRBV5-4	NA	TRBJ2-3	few	CAGGLNTDTQYF	TGTGCCGGGGGACTTAACACAGATACGCAGTATTTT
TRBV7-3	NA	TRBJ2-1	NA	CASSLGAGGGDEQFF	TGTGCCAGCAGCCTCGGGGCAGGGGGAGGTGATGAGCAGTTCTTC
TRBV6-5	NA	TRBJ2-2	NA	CASSLTPNTGELFF	TGTGCCAGCAGCTTGACACCGAACACCGGGGAGCTGTTTTTT
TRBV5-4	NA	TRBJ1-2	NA	CASSLMRGSGYGYTF	TGTGCCAGCAGCTTGATGAGGGGGTCAGGCTATGGCTACACCTTC
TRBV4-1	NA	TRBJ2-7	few	CASSQEGAGAGYEQYF	TGCGCCAGCAGCCAAGAAGGGGCGGGGGCGGGGTACGAGCAGTACTTC
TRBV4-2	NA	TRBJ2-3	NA	CASSQGTGPGTDTQYF	TGTGCCAGCAGCCAAGGCACGGGTCCTGGCACAGATACGCAGTATTTT
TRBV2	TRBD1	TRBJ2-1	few	CASSQEGTGSNEQFF	TGTGCCAGCAGCCAAGAGGGGACAGGGTCGAATGAGCAGTTCTTC
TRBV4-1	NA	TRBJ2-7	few	CASSQGFRGYEQYF	TGCGCCAGCAGCCAAGGGTTTAGGGGCTACGAGCAGTACTTC
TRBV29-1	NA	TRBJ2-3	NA	CSVVAPTDTQYF	TGCAGCGTTGTTGCGCCCACAGATACGCAGTATTTT
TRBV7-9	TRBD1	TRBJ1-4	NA	CASSLGDRGNEKLFF	TGTGCCAGCAGCTTAGGTGACAGGGGAAATGAAAAACTGTTTTTT
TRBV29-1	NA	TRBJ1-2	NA	CSVEDLRGYTF	TGCAGCGTTGAAGATCTACGTGGCTACACCTTC